Listed below are T cell receptor beta chains from one sample, sequenced in a study of human T cells and chemical hapten exposure. Via MiXCR, TCRdb re-called the RACE reads, giving one row per CDR3 protein. This table holds 200,000 to 300,000 distinct CDR3 sequences, 7.5% to 10% found once. The sequences come from whole blood, collected in connection with sensitization to the hapten diphenylcyclopropenone (DPC). These receptors were obtained from a woman in her thirties or forties with alopecia areata. Some clones in this sample may be carry-over from other donors' samples. The CDR3 runs from the conserved cysteine through the conserved F or W. A D gene is named only where the DNA matches it firmly. Where a row states a size, it is once, few, many or the class of an expanded clone; other rows omit it.

abundance,d_gene,j_gene,v_gene,CDR3nt,CDR3aa
many,.,TRBJ1-2,TRBV7-2,TGTGCCAGCAGCTTAGACCAGGGCGTCTACACCTTC,CASSLDQGVYTF
.,.,TRBJ1-1,TRBV6-6,TGTGCCAGCAGCTCTGCGGGGGTTTCGGTGAACACTGAAGCTTTCTTT,CASSSAGVSVNTEAFF
few,TRBD2,TRBJ2-3,TRBV10-3,TGTGGGACTAGCGGGAGCGGGGGGGCAGATACGCAGTATTTT,CGTSGSGGADTQYF
.,.,TRBJ2-7,TRBV28,TGTGCCAGCAGTTTTGGGGGACTCCACCTACCCTACGAGCAGTACTTC,CASSFGGLHLPYEQYF
few,.,TRBJ2-3,TRBV12-3/TRBV12-4,TGTGCCAGCAGTCTCCGGGGATTAGAAGATACGCAGTATTTT,CASSLRGLEDTQYF
few,TRBD2,TRBJ2-1,TRBV10-3,TGTGCCATCAGTGAGTCTGGACTAGCGGGGGACAGCTCCTACAATGAGCAGTTCTTC,CAISESGLAGDSSYNEQFF
.,.,TRBJ2-3,TRBV7-3,TGTGCCAGCAATAGGGGGGTCACAGATACGCAGTATTTT,CASNRGVTDTQYF
.,TRBD2,TRBJ2-3,TRBV12-3/TRBV12-4,TGTGCCAGCAGTTTCGTGGCGGGAGCAGATACGCAGTATTTT,CASSFVAGADTQYF
few,.,TRBJ2-3,TRBV7-3,TGTGCCAGCAGCCCGTCTAGCGGCACAGATACGCAGTATTTT,CASSPSSGTDTQYF
.,TRBD2,TRBJ2-3,TRBV24-1,TGTGCCACCGGGGGAGCCAGCGGGAGACAGTATTTT,CATGGASGRQYF
.,.,TRBJ2-1,TRBV20-1,TGCAGTGCCGAGACAGTAGCTACCTACAATGAGCAGTTCTTC,CSAETVATYNEQFF
.,.,TRBJ2-3,TRBV6-2/TRBV6-3,TGTGCCAGCAGTCCCTACCCCGGACTTGCAGATACGCAGTATTTT,CASSPYPGLADTQYF
few,.,TRBJ1-5,TRBV29-1,TGCAGCGTCGGAAGATTAGAACGGGAAGCCAGAAATCAGCCCCAGCATTTT,CSVGRLEREARNQPQHF
few,.,TRBJ2-3,TRBV20-1,TGCAGTGCTCCCCAGGGGGGGGTCACAGATACGCAGTATTTT,CSAPQGGVTDTQYF
.,TRBD1,TRBJ2-3,TRBV7-9,TGTGCCAGCAGCTTATTTGGGACAGGGACCACAGATACGCAGTATTTT,CASSLFGTGTTDTQYF
many,.,TRBJ2-3,TRBV20-1,TGCAGTGCTAGATTCGTCCCTACAGATACGCAGTATTTT,CSARFVPTDTQYF
few,.,TRBJ2-1,TRBV11-2,TGTGCCAGCAGCTTAGAGCCGGGCAATGAGCAGTTCTTC,CASSLEPGNEQFF
few,.,TRBJ1-2,TRBV10-3,TGTGCCATCAGTGGACAGGACGGCTACACCTTC,CAISGQDGYTF
few,.,TRBJ2-1,TRBV7-2,TGTGCCAGCAGCTTAGGGAATCCCAATGAGCAGTTCTTC,CASSLGNPNEQFF
.,.,TRBJ1-2,TRBV29-1,TGCAGCGTTGAGTTGGATGGCTACACCTTC,CSVELDGYTF
few,.,TRBJ2-5,TRBV7-9,TGTGCCAGCAGCCATCGACTAGGGGGGGAGACCCAGTACTTC,CASSHRLGGETQYF
.,.,TRBJ2-3,TRBV27,TGTGCCACGCCACCGTCTGGAGCGGAACAAGATACGCAGTATTTT,CATPPSGAEQDTQYF
.,TRBD1,TRBJ1-6,TRBV28,TGTGCCAGCAGTTTTCAAGGACAGGGATGGTCACCCCTCCACTTT,CASSFQGQGWSPLHF
.,.,TRBJ2-1,TRBV6-2/TRBV6-3,TGTGCCAGCAGTTACCGTTCGGGTTTTAGCGGAAATGAGCAGTTCTTC,CASSYRSGFSGNEQFF
few,TRBD2,TRBJ2-1,TRBV7-9,TGTGCCAGCAGCCTTAGCGGGAGTAGGGAGCAGTTCTTC,CASSLSGSREQFF
.,.,TRBJ1-3,TRBV2,TGTGCCAGCCACTCAGTTTTTTCTGGAAACACCATATATTTT,CASHSVFSGNTIYF
.,.,TRBJ2-7,TRBV12-3/TRBV12-4,TGTGCCAGCAGTTTCGAGGGCCACTACGAGCAGTACTTC,CASSFEGHYEQYF
.,.,TRBJ2-5,TRBV28,TGTGCCAGCACCGACTGGACTCCCGGGGGGACCCAGTACTTC,CASTDWTPGGTQYF
few,.,TRBJ1-6,TRBV27,TGTGCCAGCAGTCCATGGGGAAGGGAATCCTATAATTCACCCCTCCACTTT,CASSPWGRESYNSPLHF
.,.,TRBJ2-1,TRBV6-5,TGTGCCAGCACCGACTATGCCAATGAGCAGTTCTTC,CASTDYANEQFF
.,.,TRBJ1-2,TRBV7-2,TGTGCCAGCAGCTTAGATGCCAACAACTATGGCTACACCTTC,CASSLDANNYGYTF
many,.,TRBJ2-1,TRBV28,TGTGCCAGCAGACTCCGGGACGGTCCTTACAATGAGCAGTTCTTC,CASRLRDGPYNEQFF
few,.,TRBJ2-1,TRBV7-2,TGTGCCAGCAGCTTAGGACAGACCAATGAGCAGTTCTTC,CASSLGQTNEQFF
many,.,TRBJ1-2,TRBV18,TGTGCCAGCTCACCAAAAGCATTTCTGATTGGCACCTTC,CASSPKAFLIGTF
few,TRBD2,TRBJ2-2,TRBV4-3,TGCGCCAGCAGCCGTGGAGCGGGGGCCACCGGGGAGCTGTTTTTT,CASSRGAGATGELFF
.,TRBD2,TRBJ2-3,TRBV4-1,TGCGCCAGCAGCCAAGATGCTAGCGGGAGTTGGGAAGATACGCAGTATTTT,CASSQDASGSWEDTQYF
few,.,TRBJ1-5,TRBV2,TGTGCCAGCAGTGGGCAGGGTAGCAATCAGCCCCAGCATTTT,CASSGQGSNQPQHF
few,.,TRBJ2-1,TRBV2,TGTGCCAGCAGTGAAGGACTAAACAATGAGCAGTTCTTC,CASSEGLNNEQFF
few,TRBD2,TRBJ2-7,TRBV6-5,TGTGCCAGCAGTTATTGGTCTAGCGGAGCCTACGAGCAGTACTTC,CASSYWSSGAYEQYF
few,.,TRBJ2-1,TRBV6-2/TRBV6-3,TGTGCCAGCAGTTACTCCCGGGAGAGTGAGCAGTTCTTC,CASSYSRESEQFF
.,.,TRBJ2-3,TRBV12-3/TRBV12-4,TGTGCCAGCAGTCCATCCACAGGGTCCTTGGGGCAGTATTTT,CASSPSTGSLGQYF
few,.,TRBJ2-1,TRBV28,TGTGCCAGCAGTCACCGGAACCTACCGAATGAGCAGTTCTTC,CASSHRNLPNEQFF
few,TRBD2,TRBJ2-1,TRBV12-3/TRBV12-4,TGTGCCAGCAGACCCGGGACTACCTCCTACAATGAGCAGTTCTTC,CASRPGTTSYNEQFF
few,TRBD2,TRBJ2-1,TRBV12-3/TRBV12-4,TGTGCCAGCAGCGCTACTAGCGGAGGGGGGTACAATGAGCAGTTCTTC,CASSATSGGGYNEQFF
few,TRBD2,TRBJ2-1,TRBV6-2/TRBV6-3,TGTGCCAGCAGTCCCATCTCCGGGACTAGCGGCTACAATGAGCAGTTCTTC,CASSPISGTSGYNEQFF
few,.,TRBJ2-2,TRBV12-3/TRBV12-4,TGTGCCAGCAGGGAGGCTGCCGGCGGGGAGCTGTTTTTT,CASREAAGGELFF
few,.,TRBJ2-5,TRBV7-6,TGTGCCAGCAGCCCCATGCCGGTGGCAGAGACCCAGTACTTC,CASSPMPVAETQYF
many,.,TRBJ2-5,TRBV28,TGTGCCAGCAGTTTGTACAGACAAGAGACCCAGTACTTC,CASSLYRQETQYF
.,.,TRBJ1-5,TRBV19,TGTGCCAGTAGTAGACGGGCACCCAACACGGGAAGCAATCAGCCCCAGCATTTT,CASSRRAPNTGSNQPQHF
many,.,TRBJ1-1,TRBV29-1,TGCAGCGTTGAAGATCACAGGGACCCGAACACTGAAGCTTTCTTT,CSVEDHRDPNTEAFF